A selection of T cell receptor beta chains follows, all from one sample in a study of cytomegalovirus exposure and HLA in healthy donors. Profiled with immunoSEQ multiplex PCR; TCRdb holds only in-frame clones, not every one. The sample lists roughly 190,000 clones; roughly four fifths were seen once. Sequencing was done on a sample of PBMCs. The source is a woman between 25 and 40 years old in good health and CMV-seropositive. The CDR3 runs from the conserved cysteine through the conserved F or W. D genes are given only for firm matches. Where a row states a size, it is once, few, many or the class of an expanded clone; other rows omit it.

abundance,j_gene,d_gene,v_gene,CDR3nt,CDR3aa
-,TRBJ1-5,TRBD1,TRBV6-5,TGTGCCAGCAGTCTGGGACAGGGGCATCAGCCCCAGCATTTT,CASSLGQGHQPQHF
few,TRBJ1-5,-,TRBV28,TGTGCCAGCAGTCTCGGACTCTACTCAAATCAGCCCCAGCATTTT,CASSLGLYSNQPQHF
-,TRBJ1-6,-,TRBV23-1,TGCGCCAGCAGTCCCCCACCAATCGCGGGTAGTTCACCCCTCCACTTT,CASSPPPIAGSSPLHF
-,TRBJ1-2,-,TRBV11-2,TGTGCCAGCAGCTTAGCTGCGGGTACACGAGGCTATGGCTACACCTTC,CASSLAAGTRGYGYTF
-,TRBJ1-2,-,TRBV28,TGTGCCAGCCACAGTTCTCAATATGGCTACACCTTC,CASHSSQYGYTF
-,TRBJ2-7,-,TRBV23-1,TGCGCCAGCAGTCAATCCGGCTCCCCGAGGGAGCAGTACTTC,CASSQSGSPREQYF
-,TRBJ1-1,TRBD1,TRBV6-1,TGTGCCAGCAGGAAATTCGGACAGGACACTGAAGCTTTCTTT,CASRKFGQDTEAFF
few,TRBJ2-1,TRBD2,TRBV5-4,TGTGCCAGCAGCTCCAGGACTAGCGGGAGAACCTACAATGAGCAGTTCTTC,CASSSRTSGRTYNEQFF
-,TRBJ2-3,-,TRBV29-1,TGCAGCGTTGATCATAGTCAAACTAGCACAGATACGCAGTATTTT,CSVDHSQTSTDTQYF
-,TRBJ1-6,TRBD1,TRBV7-9,TGTGCCAGCAGACCAACCGGGACAGCCGATTCACCCCTCCACTTT,CASRPTGTADSPLHF
-,TRBJ2-7,TRBD2,TRBV19,TGTGCCAGTAGTACAAAGCGGGGGTTCTACGAGCAGTACTTC,CASSTKRGFYEQYF
-,TRBJ2-5,TRBD1,TRBV5-1,TGCGCCAGCGTACGGGACAGCCCATTCCAAGAGACCCAGTACTTC,CASVRDSPFQETQYF
-,TRBJ1-5,-,TRBV19,TGTGCCAGTAGTACCCGCCTGGGGGGTCCAAGCAATCAGCCCCAGCATTTT,CASSTRLGGPSNQPQHF
few,TRBJ2-5,-,TRBV19,TGTGCCAGTAGTATTATTACAGGGTACCAAGAGACCCAGTACTTC,CASSIITGYQETQYF
-,TRBJ2-7,TRBD1,TRBV5-6,TGTGCCAGCAGCTTGTTGACAGGGCGCTACGAGCAGTACTTC,CASSLLTGRYEQYF
-,TRBJ2-2,TRBD1,TRBV30,TGTGCCTGGGCTGACAGGGGGACCGGGGAGCTGTTTTTT,CAWADRGTGELFF
once,TRBJ2-3,TRBD2,TRBV7-2,TGTGCCAGCAGCTACCGGGGGGACACAGATACGCAGTATTTT,CASSYRGDTDTQYF
-,TRBJ1-1,TRBD1,TRBV5-1,TGCGCCAGCAGCGAATGGACAGGGACGAGTACTGAAGCTTTCTTT,CASSEWTGTSTEAFF
-,TRBJ1-1,-,TRBV10-1,TGCGCCAGCAGTGATGGGGGGTTGAACACTGAAGCTTTCTTT,CASSDGGLNTEAFF
-,TRBJ2-3,TRBD2,TRBV30,TGTGCCTGGAAAGGGGCGGGGGGGCCATTAGATACGCAGTATTTT,CAWKGAGGPLDTQYF
-,TRBJ2-3,TRBD2,TRBV2,TGTGCCAGCAGTGAAGGGGGTCGGGCGGGAGGGCAGGGAGATACGCAGTATTTT,CASSEGGRAGGQGDTQYF
-,TRBJ2-7,TRBD2,TRBV19,TGTGCCAGTAGTCCTATCAGCGGACTAGCGGTGGACTTC,CASSPISGLAVDF
-,TRBJ1-3,-,TRBV30,TGTGCCTGGAGTGTCCGACAGCCTGGAAACACCATATATTTT,CAWSVRQPGNTIYF
-,TRBJ2-7,TRBD1,TRBV2,TGTGCCAGCAGCGAAGACAGGGGGCAGGGCGAGCAGTACTTC,CASSEDRGQGEQYF
-,TRBJ1-2,TRBD1,TRBV9,TGTGCCAGCAGCGTCGACAGGGACTATGGCTACACCTTC,CASSVDRDYGYTF
-,TRBJ1-3,-,TRBV5-5,TGTGCCAGCAGCTTAACAGGCGCCTCTGGAAACACCATATATTTT,CASSLTGASGNTIYF
-,TRBJ2-3,-,TRBV4-3,TGCGCCAGCAGCCAAGGGACTACCACAGATACGCAGTATTTT,CASSQGTTTDTQYF
-,TRBJ1-1,-,TRBV29-1,TGCAGCGTTGCCGTAGGGGCGAACACTGAAGCTTTCTTT,CSVAVGANTEAFF
-,TRBJ2-7,-,TRBV6-5,TGTGCCAGCTTACCGTCCGTGGGAGCCTACGAGCAGTACTTC,CASLPSVGAYEQYF
-,TRBJ2-7,TRBD2,TRBV2,TGTGCCGGGAGCGGGGGCCTCTCCTACGAGCAGTACTTC,CAGSGGLSYEQYF
-,TRBJ1-2,-,TRBV13,TGTGCCAGCAGCCTCAATCAACAGAGCTATGGCTACACCTTC,CASSLNQQSYGYTF
-,TRBJ1-2,TRBD1,TRBV25-1,TGTGCCAGCAGTGGGGGACAGGGGGTTAATGGCTATGGCTACACCTTC,CASSGGQGVNGYGYTF
once,TRBJ1-2,-,TRBV19,TGTGCCAGTGCCGACAGGAACTATGGCTACACCTTC,CASADRNYGYTF
-,TRBJ1-6,-,TRBV7-9,TGTGCCAGCAGCGACAGTATTGGGGGCTTTAGCTCCTATAATTCACCCCTCCACTTT,CASSDSIGGFSSYNSPLHF
once,TRBJ1-3,-,TRBV9,TGTGCCAGCAGCGTAGGCAGCTCTGGAAACACCATATATTTT,CASSVGSSGNTIYF
-,TRBJ1-1,-,TRBV19,TGTGCCACCGACCCCCGGTGGGACCCGCGGGGCACTGAAGCTTTCTTT,CATDPRWDPRGTEAFF
-,TRBJ1-1,TRBD1,TRBV28,TGTGCCAGCAGTAGGAGGGGGCAGAACACTGAAGCTTTCTTT,CASSRRGQNTEAFF